A selection of T cell receptor beta chains follows, all from one sample in a study of radiotherapy plus CTLA-4 blockade in lung cancer. The protocol was immunoSEQ multiplex PCR, while the TCRdb copy is restricted to in-frame clones and leaves out a portion. The sample comprises some 100,000 clones, around four fifths of which are singletons, and about 14% rests with the top ten. The source was peripheral blood, collected from a patient treated with radiotherapy plus ipilimumab. The receptors stem from a human donor with non-small cell lung cancer that progressed on radiotherapy plus ipilimumab. The CDR3 runs from the conserved cysteine through the conserved F or W. A D gene is named only where the DNA matches it firmly. Not every row has a clone size; where given, it reads once, few, many or a size class.

NA	TRBJ2-6	NA	TRBV6-9	CASSVKTLRQSRANVLTF	TGTGCCAGCAGTGTTAAGACGTTACGACAAAGTCGGGCCAACGTCCTGACTTTC
NA	TRBJ2-7	TRBD1	TRBV19	CASSPRQGAYEQYF	TGTGCCAGTAGTCCCCGTCAGGGGGCCTACGAGCAGTACTTC
NA	TRBJ2-7	NA	TRBV9	CASSVAGSPYEQYF	TGTGCCAGCAGCGTAGCAGGGTCACCTTACGAGCAGTACTTC
NA	TRBJ1-5	TRBD1	TRBV28	CASSLVLGTGDSTHF	TGTGCCAGCAGTTTAGTCTTGGGGACAGGGGACAGCACGCATTTT
NA	TRBJ2-1	TRBD1	TRBV19	CASSTAGTAYNEQFF	TGTGCCAGTAGTACCGCCGGGACAGCCTACAATGAGCAGTTCTTC
NA	TRBJ1-1	NA	TRBV2	CASSPGRMNTEAFF	TGTGCCAGCAGTCCGGGACGGATGAACACTGAAGCTTTCTTT
NA	TRBJ2-7	NA	TRBV6-1	CASSEVGSAYEQYF	TGTGCCAGCAGTGAAGTCGGTTCTGCCTACGAGCAGTACTTC
NA	TRBJ2-5	NA	TRBV7-9	CASSLAGATEETQYF	TGTGCCAGCAGCTTAGCAGGGGCGACGGAAGAGACCCAGTACTTC
NA	TRBJ2-7	NA	TRBV28	CASSSIRYEQYF	TGTGCCAGCAGTTCCATCAGATACGAGCAGTACTTC
NA	TRBJ1-6	NA	TRBV14	CASSSWGRNSPLHF	TGTGCCAGCAGCTCTTGGGGCAGGAATTCACCCCTCCACTTT
NA	TRBJ1-5	TRBD1	TRBV28	CASRGTGAAQPQHF	TGTGCCAGCAGGGGGACAGGGGCGGCTCAGCCCCAGCATTTT
NA	TRBJ2-2	NA	TRBV7-9	CASSLRLGTGELFF	TGTGCCAGCAGCTTGAGGTTGGGCACCGGGGAGCTGTTTTTT
NA	TRBJ2-1	NA	TRBV7-2	CASSLAGPYNEQFF	TGTGCCAGCAGCTTAGCGGGTCCCTACAATGAGCAGTTCTTC
NA	TRBJ2-1	TRBD2	TRBV9	CASSVGGGPYNEQFF	TGTGCCAGCAGCGTTGGCGGGGGACCCTACAATGAGCAGTTCTTC
NA	TRBJ2-1	TRBD2	TRBV9	CASSGGLESGEQFF	TGTGCCAGCAGCGGGGGACTAGAGTCGGGGGAGCAGTTCTTC
few	TRBJ1-3	NA	TRBV2	CASKAPVRVVTGNTIYF	TGTGCCAGCAAAGCCCCTGTCAGGGTAGTAACAGGAAACACCATATATTTT
NA	TRBJ2-3	NA	TRBV19	CASSIQPGPTDTQYF	TGTGCCAGTAGCATTCAACCGGGACCCACAGATACGCAGTATTTT
NA	TRBJ2-1	TRBD2	TRBV4-3	CASSQDGGTRLYNEQFF	TGCGCCAGCAGCCAAGATGGGGGGACTAGACTCTACAATGAGCAGTTCTTC
once	TRBJ1-1	NA	TRBV27	CASSPLGLNTEAFF	TGTGCCAGCAGTCCCCTCGGACTGAACACTGAAGCTTTCTTT
NA	TRBJ2-2	NA	TRBV28	CASSEAEASTGELFF	TGTGCCAGCAGTGAGGCTGAGGCCAGCACCGGGGAGCTGTTTTTT
NA	TRBJ1-3	NA	TRBV27	CASSLKGPNSGNTIYF	TGTGCCAGCAGTTTAAAGGGGCCGAACTCTGGAAACACCATATATTTT
NA	TRBJ1-6	TRBD1	TRBV28	CASNNRGSGSYNSPLHF	TGTGCCAGCAACAACAGGGGATCAGGCTCCTATAATTCACCCCTCCACTTT
NA	TRBJ2-1	NA	TRBV5-6	CASSRSASSYNEQFF	TGTGCCAGCAGCCGTAGCGCCAGCTCCTACAATGAGCAGTTCTTC
once	TRBJ2-1	NA	TRBV10-3	CAISDPGLPSSYNEQFF	TGTGCCATCAGTGACCCGGGACTTCCAAGCTCCTACAATGAGCAGTTCTTC
NA	TRBJ1-3	TRBD1	TRBV19	CASRTGDERNTIYF	TGTGCCAGTAGGACAGGGGATGAGAGAAACACCATATATTTT
NA	TRBJ2-7	NA	TRBV14	CASSQTYEQYF	TGTGCCAGCAGCCAAACCTACGAGCAGTACTTC
NA	TRBJ2-2	TRBD2	TRBV29-1	CSGGLGANTGELFF	TGCAGCGGGGGACTAGGAGCGAACACCGGGGAGCTGTTTTTT
NA	TRBJ1-5	NA	TRBV6-5	CASSSSGLYGSQHF	TGTGCCAGCAGTTCCTCGGGGCTCTATGGGTCCCAGCATTTT
NA	TRBJ2-1	NA	TRBV5-6	CASSLDSGVIYNEQFF	TGTGCCAGCAGCTTGGACAGCGGCGTAATCTACAATGAGCAGTTCTTC
NA	TRBJ1-5	NA	TRBV29-1	CSVEDRRDGDSLADQPQHF	TGCAGCGTTGAAGATAGGCGCGACGGAGACAGCTTGGCCGATCAGCCCCAGCATTTT
few	TRBJ1-4	NA	TRBV5-4	CASRPNPRAPDEKLFF	TGTGCCAGCAGACCGAACCCGAGGGCCCCCGATGAAAAACTGTTTTTT
NA	TRBJ2-5	NA	TRBV21-1	CASSKELRVPQETQYF	TGTGCCAGCAGCAAAGAACTGCGTGTTCCTCAAGAGACCCAGTACTTC
NA	TRBJ2-7	NA	TRBV11-2	CASSRGAYEQYF	TGTGCCAGCAGTCGTGGGGCCTACGAGCAGTACTTC
NA	TRBJ2-3	NA	TRBV6-4	CASSDRSAGTQYF	TGTGCCAGCAGTGATCGGTCGGCGGGTACGCAGTATTTT
NA	TRBJ1-4	NA	TRBV13	CASTWKTLGEKLFF	TGTGCCAGCACCTGGAAAACCCTGGGGGAAAAACTGTTTTTT
NA	TRBJ1-6	NA	TRBV30	CAWTPGFYNSPLHF	TGTGCCTGGACACCGGGTTTCTATAATTCACCCCTCCACTTT
few	TRBJ2-7	NA	TRBV7-9	CASSLFGDRTYEQYF	TGTGCCAGCAGCTTATTTGGCGACAGGACCTACGAGCAGTACTTC